The clone carrying this T cell receptor beta chain was observed a single time. Its antigen is unknown. This record belongs to a study of PD-1 blockade in classical Hodgkin lymphoma. Broader study findings: Reports indicated that newly diagnosed patients had lower baseline TCR diversity than healthy donors did. Significantly greater TCR diversity emerged by C4D1 in CD4+ cells but not CD8+ cells. The repertoire differences lack a defined cause, possibly disease activity or prior therapy.

The repertoire was sequenced with immunoSEQ multiplex PCR; TCRdb's copy has only in-frame clones and lacks some. The data show 50,000 or so clones, with about 91% seen just once and about 10% held by the top ten. Autologous stem cell transplantation was followed by relapse in every patient, and brentuximab vedotin exposure varied. Deletions cut 5 bases from V and 9 bases from J, with 14 bases between. The CDR3 extends over 13 amino acids. The germline V gene encodes CDR1 MNHEY and CDR2 SMNVEV (reference sequence). V is TRBV27 and J is TRBJ2-1; no definite D call. Sequenced material: peripheral blood mononuclear cells (PBMCs), taken before the second cycle of nivolumab. The TCR originated in a human donor with classical Hodgkin lymphoma. In DNA form, the CDR3 reads TGTGCCAGCAGTGGTGACTGGAATATTGAGCAGTTCTTC. Translation gives CASSGDWNIEQFF.